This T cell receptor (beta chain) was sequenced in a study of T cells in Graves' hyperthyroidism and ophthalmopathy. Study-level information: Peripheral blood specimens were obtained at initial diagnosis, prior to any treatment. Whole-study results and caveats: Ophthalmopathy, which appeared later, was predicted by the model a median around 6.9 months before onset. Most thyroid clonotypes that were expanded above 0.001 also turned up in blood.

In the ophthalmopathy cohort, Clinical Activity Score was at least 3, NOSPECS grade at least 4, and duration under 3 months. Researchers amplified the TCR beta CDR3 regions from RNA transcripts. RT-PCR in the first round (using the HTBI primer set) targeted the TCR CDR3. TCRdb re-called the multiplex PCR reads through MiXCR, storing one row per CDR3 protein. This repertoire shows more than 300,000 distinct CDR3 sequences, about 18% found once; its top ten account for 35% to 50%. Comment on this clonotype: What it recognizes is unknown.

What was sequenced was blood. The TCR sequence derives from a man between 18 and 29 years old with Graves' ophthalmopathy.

CDR3 protein: CAISPGGGGTTEAFF. Written as DNA, the CDR3 is TGTGCCATCAGCCCGGGGGGAGGGGGGACTACTGAAGCTTTCTTT. J is TRBJ1-1 and V is TRBV10-3, with D possibly TRBD1 on 6 matching bases. Germline CDR1 is ENHRY and CDR2 is SYGVKD. Trimming removed 6 bases from V and 5 bases from J, with 19 bases in between. The CDR3 contains 15 residues.